This T cell receptor beta chain was observed in a study of cytomegalovirus exposure and HLA in healthy donors. Regarding the study as a whole: Specificity of three CMV-associated chains for CMV antigens was verified in vitro. Being productive about 87% or about 30% of the time was typical of most TCR beta V segments in an earlier analysis.

As to this clone: Its specificity is unknown.

The germline V gene has CDR1 SNHLY and CDR2 FYNNEI. The CDR3 runs to 15 residues. V gave up 2 bases and J gave up 2 bases, with 12 bases separating them. The primer mix had 60 Vbeta and 13 Jbeta primers. This table comes from immunoSEQ multiplex PCR, and its TCRdb copy is limited to in-frame clones, with some not included. The repertoire holds over 150,000 clones, with 80% as singletons. The sequence came from a man aged 18 to 30 in good health and CMV-seropositive. Sequencing was performed on PBMCs. The chain employs TRBV2 and TRBJ1-1; D gene ambiguous. This CDR3 reads CASSEMRQVNTEAFF. CDR3 coding DNA: TGTGCCAGCAGTGAAATGCGCCAGGTTAACACTGAAGCTTTCTTT.